This T cell receptor (beta chain) emerged from a study of blood T cells in healthy people across ages. CDR3 size: 17 residues. Germline CDR1 is ENHRY and CDR2 is SYGVKD. Trimming took 4 bases from V and 3 from J; bases not matched to a gene: 13. Study findings and constraints: Fewer expanded clones and more diversity marked long-lived versus aged donors.

With regard to this clonotype: The antigen is unknown.

For the second PCR, which ran for about 6 to 11 cycles, a sample-barcoded 5' primer and a J-beta primer mix were used. TCRdb redid the calling of the 5' RACE reads with MiXCR, one entry per CDR3 protein. The sample consists of 600,000 to 800,000 distinct CDR3 sequences, around 52% of them appearing once. The chain uses TRBV10-3 and TRBJ2-7; 9 positions agree with TRBD1. The origin of this receptor is a woman of 80 years or more in good health. The sequencing input was blood. CDR3 loop: CAISGQRGGQGSYEQYF. The CDR3 nucleotides are TGTGCCATCAGTGGCCAAAGGGGTGGACAGGGGAGCTACGAGCAGTACTTC.